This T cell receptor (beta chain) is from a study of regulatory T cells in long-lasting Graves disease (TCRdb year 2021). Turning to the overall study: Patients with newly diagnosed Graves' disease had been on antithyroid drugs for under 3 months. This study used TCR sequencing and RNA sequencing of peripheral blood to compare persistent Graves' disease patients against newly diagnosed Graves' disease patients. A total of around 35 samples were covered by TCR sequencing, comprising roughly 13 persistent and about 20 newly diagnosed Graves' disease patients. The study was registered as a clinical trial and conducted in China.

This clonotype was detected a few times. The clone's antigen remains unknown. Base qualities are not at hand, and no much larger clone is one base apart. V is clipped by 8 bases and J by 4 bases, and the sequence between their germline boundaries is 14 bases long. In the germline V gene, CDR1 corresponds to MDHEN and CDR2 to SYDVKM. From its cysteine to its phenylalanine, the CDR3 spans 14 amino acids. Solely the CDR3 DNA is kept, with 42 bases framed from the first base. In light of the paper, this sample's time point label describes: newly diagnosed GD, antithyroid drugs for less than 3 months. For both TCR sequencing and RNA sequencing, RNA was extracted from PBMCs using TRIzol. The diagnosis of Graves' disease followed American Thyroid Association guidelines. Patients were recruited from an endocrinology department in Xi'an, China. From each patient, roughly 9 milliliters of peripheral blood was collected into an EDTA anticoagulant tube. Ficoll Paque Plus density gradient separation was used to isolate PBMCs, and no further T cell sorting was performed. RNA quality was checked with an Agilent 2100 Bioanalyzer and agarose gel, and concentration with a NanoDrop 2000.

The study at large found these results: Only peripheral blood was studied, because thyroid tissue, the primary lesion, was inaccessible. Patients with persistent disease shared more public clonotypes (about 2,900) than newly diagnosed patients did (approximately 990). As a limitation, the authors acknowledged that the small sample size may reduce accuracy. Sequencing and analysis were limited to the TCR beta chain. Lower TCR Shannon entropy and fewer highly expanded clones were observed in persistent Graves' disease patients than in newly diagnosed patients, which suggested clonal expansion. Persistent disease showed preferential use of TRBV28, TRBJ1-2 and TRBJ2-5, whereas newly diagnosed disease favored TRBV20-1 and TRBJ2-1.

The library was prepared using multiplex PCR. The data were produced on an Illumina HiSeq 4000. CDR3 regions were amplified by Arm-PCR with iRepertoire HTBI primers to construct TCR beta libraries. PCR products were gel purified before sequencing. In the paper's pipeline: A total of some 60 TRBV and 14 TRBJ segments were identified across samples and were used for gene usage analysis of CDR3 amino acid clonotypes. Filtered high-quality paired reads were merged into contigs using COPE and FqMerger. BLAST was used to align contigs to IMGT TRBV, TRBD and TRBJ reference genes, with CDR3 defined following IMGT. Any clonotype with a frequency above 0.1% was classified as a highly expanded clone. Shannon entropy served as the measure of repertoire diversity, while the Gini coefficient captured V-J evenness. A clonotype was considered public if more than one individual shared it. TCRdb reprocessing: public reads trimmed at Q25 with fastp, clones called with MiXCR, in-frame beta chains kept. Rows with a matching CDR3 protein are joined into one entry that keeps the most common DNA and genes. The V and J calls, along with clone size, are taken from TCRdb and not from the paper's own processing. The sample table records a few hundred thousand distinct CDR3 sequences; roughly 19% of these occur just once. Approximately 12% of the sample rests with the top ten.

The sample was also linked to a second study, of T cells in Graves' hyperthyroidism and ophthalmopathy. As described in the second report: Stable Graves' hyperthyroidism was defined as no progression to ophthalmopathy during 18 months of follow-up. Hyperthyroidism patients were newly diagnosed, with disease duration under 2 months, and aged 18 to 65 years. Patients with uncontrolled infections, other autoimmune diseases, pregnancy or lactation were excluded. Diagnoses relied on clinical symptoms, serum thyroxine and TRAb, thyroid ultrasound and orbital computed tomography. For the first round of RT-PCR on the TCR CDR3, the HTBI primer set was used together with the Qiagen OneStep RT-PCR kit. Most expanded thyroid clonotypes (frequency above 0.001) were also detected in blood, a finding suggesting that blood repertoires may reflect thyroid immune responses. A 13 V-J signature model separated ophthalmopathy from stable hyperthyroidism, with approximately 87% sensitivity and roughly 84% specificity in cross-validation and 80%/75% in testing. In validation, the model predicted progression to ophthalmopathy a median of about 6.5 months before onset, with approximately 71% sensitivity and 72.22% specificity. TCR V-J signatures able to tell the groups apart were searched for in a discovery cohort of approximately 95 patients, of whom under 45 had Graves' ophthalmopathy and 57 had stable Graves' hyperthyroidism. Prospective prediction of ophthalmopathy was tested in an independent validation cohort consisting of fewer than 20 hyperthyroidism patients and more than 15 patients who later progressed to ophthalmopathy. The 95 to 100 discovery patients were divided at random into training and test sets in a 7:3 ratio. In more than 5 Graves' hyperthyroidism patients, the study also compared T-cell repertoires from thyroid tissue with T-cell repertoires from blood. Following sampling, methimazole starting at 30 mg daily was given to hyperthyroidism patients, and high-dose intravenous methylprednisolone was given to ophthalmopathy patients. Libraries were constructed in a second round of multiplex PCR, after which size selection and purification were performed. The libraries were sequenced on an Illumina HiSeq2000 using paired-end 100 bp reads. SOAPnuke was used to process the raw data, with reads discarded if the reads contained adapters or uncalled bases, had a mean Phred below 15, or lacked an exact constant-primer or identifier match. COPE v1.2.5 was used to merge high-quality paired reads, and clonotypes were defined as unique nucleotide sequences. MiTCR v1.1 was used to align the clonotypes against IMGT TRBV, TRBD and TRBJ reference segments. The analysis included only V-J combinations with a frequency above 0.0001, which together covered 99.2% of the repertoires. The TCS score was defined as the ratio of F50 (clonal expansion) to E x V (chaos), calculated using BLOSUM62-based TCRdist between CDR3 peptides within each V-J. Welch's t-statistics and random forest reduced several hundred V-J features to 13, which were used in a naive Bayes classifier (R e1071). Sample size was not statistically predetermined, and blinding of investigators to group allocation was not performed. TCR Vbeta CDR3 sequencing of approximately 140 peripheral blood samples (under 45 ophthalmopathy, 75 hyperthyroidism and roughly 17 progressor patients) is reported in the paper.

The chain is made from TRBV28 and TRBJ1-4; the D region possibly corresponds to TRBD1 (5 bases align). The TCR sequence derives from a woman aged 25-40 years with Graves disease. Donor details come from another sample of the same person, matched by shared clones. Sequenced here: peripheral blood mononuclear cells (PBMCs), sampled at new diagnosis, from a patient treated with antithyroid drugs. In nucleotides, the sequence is TGTGCCAGCCTAGCCTACAGGAGTAATGAAAAACTGTTTTTT. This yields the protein CASLAYRSNEKLFF.